The clone carrying this TCR beta chain was found once. The antigen is undetermined. The source of the sample is a study of TIL therapy for anti-PD-1-resistant metastatic lung cancer. Per the germline V gene, CDR1 is KGHDR and CDR2 is SFDVKD. Trimming removed 4 bases from V and 8 bases from J, with 20 bases in between. The CDR3 sequence is 16 residues long. The study's findings and limits: Treatment-naive, never-smoker and oncogene-addicted patients were overrepresented in this highly selected cohort. Many TIL product clones were absent from baseline tumor, suggesting clonal contraction.

The time point denotes: pre-treatment sample, taken before nivolumab and TIL therapy. Tumor tissue came from excised metastases, mostly pleural nodules or supraclavicular lymph nodes. Sequencing used immunoSEQ v3. Profiling relied on immunoSEQ multiplex PCR, and the TCRdb table lists in-frame clones only, not all of them. Here the sample spans more than 90,000 clones, 65% being singletons. The rearrangement links TRBV24-1 to TRBJ2-1, with D perhaps matching TRBD1 (6 bases). This clonotype was sampled from a person aged 25-85 years with non-small cell lung cancer. Here the sequenced sample was tumor tissue, taken at baseline. CDR3 region: CATSDHRRQGTDEQFF. Here the CDR3 DNA reads TGTGCCACCAGTGACCACCGTCGGCAGGGGACCGATGAGCAGTTCTTC.